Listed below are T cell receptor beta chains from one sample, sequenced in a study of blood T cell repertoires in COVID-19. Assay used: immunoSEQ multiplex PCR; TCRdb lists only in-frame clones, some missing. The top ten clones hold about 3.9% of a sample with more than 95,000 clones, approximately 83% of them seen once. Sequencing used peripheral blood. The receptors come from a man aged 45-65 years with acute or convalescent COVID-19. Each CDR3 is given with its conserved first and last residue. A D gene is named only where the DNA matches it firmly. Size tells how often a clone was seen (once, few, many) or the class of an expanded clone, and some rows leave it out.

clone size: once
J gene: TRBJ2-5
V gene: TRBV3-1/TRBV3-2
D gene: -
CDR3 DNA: TGTGCCAGCAGCCAGCAGGGGCTTGGTCAAGAGACCCAGTACTTC
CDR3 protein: CASSQQGLGQETQYF

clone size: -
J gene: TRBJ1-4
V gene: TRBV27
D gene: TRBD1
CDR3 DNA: TGTGCCAGCAGTTTATTGGGGCAGGGGGATGAAAAACTGTTTTTT
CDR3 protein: CASSLLGQGDEKLFF

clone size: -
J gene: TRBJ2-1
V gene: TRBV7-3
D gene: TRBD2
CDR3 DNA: TGTGCCAGCAGCCAATCTAGCGGGAGGTACAATGAGCAGTTCTTC
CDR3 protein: CASSQSSGRYNEQFF

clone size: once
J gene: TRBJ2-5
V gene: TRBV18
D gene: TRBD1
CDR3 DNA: TGTGCCAGCTCACCGGGGACAGGGGGTCTCCAAGAGACCCAGTACTTC
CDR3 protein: CASSPGTGGLQETQYF

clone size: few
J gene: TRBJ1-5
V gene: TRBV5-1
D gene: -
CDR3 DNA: TGCGCCAGCAGCCCTCGGGGGGATAGCAATCAGCCCCAGCATTTT
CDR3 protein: CASSPRGDSNQPQHF

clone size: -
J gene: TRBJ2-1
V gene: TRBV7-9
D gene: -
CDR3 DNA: TGTGCCAGCAGCCCCAGGGCAGCCTACAATGAGCAGTTCTTC
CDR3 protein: CASSPRAAYNEQFF

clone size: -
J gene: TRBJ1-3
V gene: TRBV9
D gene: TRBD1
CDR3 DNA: TGTGCCAGCAGTGGACAGGGGCTGTCGGGAAACACCATATATTTT
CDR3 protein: CASSGQGLSGNTIYF

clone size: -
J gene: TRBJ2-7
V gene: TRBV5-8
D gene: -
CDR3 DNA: TGTGCCAGCAGCTGGGCTGTGCGGGGCGGGAACGAGCAGTACTTC
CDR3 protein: CASSWAVRGGNEQYF

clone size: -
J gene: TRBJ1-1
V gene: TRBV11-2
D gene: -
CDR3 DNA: TGTGCCAGCAGCCCCGGGGTAGGGGGGGCTGAAGCTTTCTTT
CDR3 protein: CASSPGVGGAEAFF

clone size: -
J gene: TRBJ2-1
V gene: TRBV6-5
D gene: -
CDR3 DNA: TGTGCCAGCAGTTTGGGACTCTACAATGAGCAGTTCTTC
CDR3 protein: CASSLGLYNEQFF

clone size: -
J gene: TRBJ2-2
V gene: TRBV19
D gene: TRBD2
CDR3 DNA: TGTGCCAGTAAACGGCTAGCGGGAAACACCGGGGAGCTGTTTTTT
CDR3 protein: CASKRLAGNTGELFF

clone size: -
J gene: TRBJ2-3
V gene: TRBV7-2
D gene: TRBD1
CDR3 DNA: TGTGCCAGCAGCTTAAGGGGGACAGGGGGCTTCACAGATACGCAGTATTTT
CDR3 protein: CASSLRGTGGFTDTQYF

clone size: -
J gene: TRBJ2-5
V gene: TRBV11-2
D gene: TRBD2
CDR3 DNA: TGTGCCTCCCGACGAGCGGGAGGCAAAGAGACCCAGTACTTC
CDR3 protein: CASRRAGGKETQYF

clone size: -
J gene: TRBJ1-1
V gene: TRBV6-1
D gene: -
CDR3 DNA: TGTGCCAGCAGCACCAGACAGAACACTGAAGCTTTCTTT
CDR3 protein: CASSTRQNTEAFF

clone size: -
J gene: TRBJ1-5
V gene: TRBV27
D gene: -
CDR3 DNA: TGTGCCAGCAGTTTATCGGGGACACCTAATCAGCCCCAGCATTTT
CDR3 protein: CASSLSGTPNQPQHF

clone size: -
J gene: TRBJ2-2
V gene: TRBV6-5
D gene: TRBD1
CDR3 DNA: TGTGCCAGCAGTAAGGGACAGGAGGCCGGGGAGCTGTTTTTT
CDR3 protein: CASSKGQEAGELFF

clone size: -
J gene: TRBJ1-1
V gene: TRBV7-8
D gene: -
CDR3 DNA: TGTGCCAGCAGCCCACTCCGGGGCACTGAAGCTTTCTTT
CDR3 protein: CASSPLRGTEAFF

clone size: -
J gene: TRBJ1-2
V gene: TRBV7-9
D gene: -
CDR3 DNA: TGTGCCAGCAGCCAGCAAGCCTGGGGGGTTCAGGGTACCTATGGCTACACCTTC
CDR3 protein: CASSQQAWGVQGTYGYTF

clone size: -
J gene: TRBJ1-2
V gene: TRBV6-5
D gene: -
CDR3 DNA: TGTGCCAGCAGTTACTCGAGGAGGGGTACCTATGGCTACACCTTC
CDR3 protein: CASSYSRRGTYGYTF

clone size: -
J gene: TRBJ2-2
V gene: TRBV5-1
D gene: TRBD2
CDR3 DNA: TGCGCCAGCAGCTTCTTAGCGGGGGGGCACACCGGGGAGCTGTTTTTT
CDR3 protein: CASSFLAGGHTGELFF

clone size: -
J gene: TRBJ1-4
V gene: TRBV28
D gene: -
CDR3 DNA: TGTGCCAGCAGTTTATCCGGCGGTAATGAAAAACTGTTTTTT
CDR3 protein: CASSLSGGNEKLFF

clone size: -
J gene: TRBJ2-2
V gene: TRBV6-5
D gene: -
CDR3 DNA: TGTGCCACCGTTGCGGGACGTGCGAACACCGGGGAGCTGTTTTTT
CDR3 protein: CATVAGRANTGELFF

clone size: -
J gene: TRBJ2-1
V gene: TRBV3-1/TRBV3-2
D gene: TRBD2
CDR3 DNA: TGTGCCAGCAGCCAAGATCGTCCCTCTCTAGCGGGGGGACTCTACAATGAGCAGTTCTTC
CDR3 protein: CASSQDRPSLAGGLYNEQFF

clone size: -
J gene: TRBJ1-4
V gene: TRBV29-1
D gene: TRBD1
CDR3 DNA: TGCAGCGTTGAATTGGGGACAGGGAGAAGGGAAAAACTGTTTTTT
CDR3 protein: CSVELGTGRREKLFF

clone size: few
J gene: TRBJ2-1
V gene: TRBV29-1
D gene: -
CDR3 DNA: TGCAGCGCCGCTAGTAATGAGCAGTTCTTC
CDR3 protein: CSAASNEQFF

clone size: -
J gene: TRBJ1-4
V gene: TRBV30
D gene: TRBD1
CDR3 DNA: TGTGCCTGGAGTGGGGAGACAGGGGGCGCTCATGAAAAACTGTTTTTT
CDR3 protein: CAWSGETGGAHEKLFF

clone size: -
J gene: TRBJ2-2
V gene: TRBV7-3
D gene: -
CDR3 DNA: TGTGCCAGCAGCTTAACGGGGGCCAACACCGGGGAGCTGTTTTTT
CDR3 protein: CASSLTGANTGELFF

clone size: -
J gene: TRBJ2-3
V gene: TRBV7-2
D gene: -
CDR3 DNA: TGTGCCAGCAGCTTCCAGGGTACAGATACGCAGTATTTT
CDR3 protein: CASSFQGTDTQYF

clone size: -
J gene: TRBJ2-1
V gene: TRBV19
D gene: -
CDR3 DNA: TGTGCCAGTAGTATAATTCAGGGGAATGAGCAGTTCTTC
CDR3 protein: CASSIIQGNEQFF

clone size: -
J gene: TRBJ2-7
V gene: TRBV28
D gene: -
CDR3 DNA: TGTGCCAGCAGTTTAGGGGGGTACGAGCAGTACTTC
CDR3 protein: CASSLGGYEQYF

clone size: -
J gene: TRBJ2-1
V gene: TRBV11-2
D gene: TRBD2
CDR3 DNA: TGTGCCAGCAACTTAGCGGGAGGGAGCTACAATGAGCAGTTCTTC
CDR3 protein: CASNLAGGSYNEQFF

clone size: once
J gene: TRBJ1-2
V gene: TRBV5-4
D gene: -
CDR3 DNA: TGTGCCAGCAGCTCAACGGGGGGGGCGCCAAATGGCTACACCTTC
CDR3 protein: CASSSTGGAPNGYTF

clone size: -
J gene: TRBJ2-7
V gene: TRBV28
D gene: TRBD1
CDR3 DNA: TGTGCCATTTCCCTTTCGGTGGGAGGACAGGGACAGTACTTC
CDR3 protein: CAISLSVGGQGQYF

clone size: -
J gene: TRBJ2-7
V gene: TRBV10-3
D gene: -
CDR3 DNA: TGTGCCATCAGTGAGTCATCCTTCGAGCAGTACTTC
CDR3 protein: CAISESSFEQYF

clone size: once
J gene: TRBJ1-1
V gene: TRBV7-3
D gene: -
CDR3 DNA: TGTGCCAGCAGCCCCCTCGGGGGAAACACTGAAGCTTTCTTT
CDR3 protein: CASSPLGGNTEAFF

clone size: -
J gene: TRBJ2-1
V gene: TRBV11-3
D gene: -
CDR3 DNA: TGTGCCAGCAGCTTAGGGGCTAGCGCCTACAATGAGCAGTTCTTC
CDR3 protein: CASSLGASAYNEQFF

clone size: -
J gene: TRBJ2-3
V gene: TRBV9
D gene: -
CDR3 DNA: TGTGCCAGCAGCGCGGGACAACATGCAGATACGCAGTATTTT
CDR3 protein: CASSAGQHADTQYF

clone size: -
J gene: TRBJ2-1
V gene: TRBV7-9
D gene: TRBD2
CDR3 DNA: TGTGCCAGCAGCTTGGTGGGAGGGCCTTACAATGAGCAGTTCTTC
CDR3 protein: CASSLVGGPYNEQFF

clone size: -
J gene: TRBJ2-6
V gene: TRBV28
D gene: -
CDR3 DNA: TGTGCCAGCAGTCTCCCTGGGGCCAACGTCCTGACTTTC
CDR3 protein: CASSLPGANVLTF

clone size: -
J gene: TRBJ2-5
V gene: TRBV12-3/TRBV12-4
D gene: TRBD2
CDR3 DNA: TGTGCCAGCACCGGGACTAGCGGGAGGCACCAGTACTTC
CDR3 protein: CASTGTSGRHQYF

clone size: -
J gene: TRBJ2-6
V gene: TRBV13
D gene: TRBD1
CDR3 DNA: TGTGCCAGCAGCCTAACGACAGGGTACTCTGGGGCCAACGTCCTGACTTTC
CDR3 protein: CASSLTTGYSGANVLTF

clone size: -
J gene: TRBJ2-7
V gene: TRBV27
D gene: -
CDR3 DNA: TGTGCCAGCAGTGTGGGCCTTACCTCCGAGCAGTACTTC
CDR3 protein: CASSVGLTSEQYF

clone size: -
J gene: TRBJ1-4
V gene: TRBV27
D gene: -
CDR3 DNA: TGTGCCAGCAGTTTGGAATTCGAGCGGGGTAATGAAAAACTGTTTTTT
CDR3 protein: CASSLEFERGNEKLFF

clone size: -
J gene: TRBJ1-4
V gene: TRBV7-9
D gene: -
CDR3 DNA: TGTGCCAGCAGCTTAGCGCTAACGACAGGTCTTAATGAAAAACTGTTTTTT
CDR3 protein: CASSLALTTGLNEKLFF

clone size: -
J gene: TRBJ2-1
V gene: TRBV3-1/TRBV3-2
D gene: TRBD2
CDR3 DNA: TGTGCCAGCAGCCTATCTACTAGCGCCCTTTACAATGAGCAGTTCTTC
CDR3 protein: CASSLSTSALYNEQFF

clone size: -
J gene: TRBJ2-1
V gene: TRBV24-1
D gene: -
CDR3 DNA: TGTGCCACCGCCTTGACAGCCGGGACTGGGACCTACAATGAGCAGTTCTTC
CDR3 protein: CATALTAGTGTYNEQFF

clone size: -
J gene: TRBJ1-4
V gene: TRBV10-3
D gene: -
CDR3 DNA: TGTGCCATCAGTGAGTCTTTCGAGGGTTATGAAAAACTGTTTTTT
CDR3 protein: CAISESFEGYEKLFF

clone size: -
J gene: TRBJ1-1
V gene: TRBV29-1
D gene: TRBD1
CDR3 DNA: TGCAGCGTCACCGGGACAGCGATGAACACTGAAGCTTTCTTT
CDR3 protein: CSVTGTAMNTEAFF

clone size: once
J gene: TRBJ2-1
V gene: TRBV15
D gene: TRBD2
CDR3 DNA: TGTGCCACCAGCAGAGACTCGGTTGGGTTAGCGGGCTCCTACAATGAGCAGTTCTTC
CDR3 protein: CATSRDSVGLAGSYNEQFF

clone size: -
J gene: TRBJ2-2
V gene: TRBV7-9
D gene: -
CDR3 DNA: TGTGCCAGCGAGTTTAGCGGAGGTGGTACCGGGGAGCTGTTTTTT
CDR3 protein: CASEFSGGGTGELFF

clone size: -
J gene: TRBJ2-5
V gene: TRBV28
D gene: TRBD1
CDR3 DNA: TGTGCCAGCAGTTTGACCGGGACAGGGAGTGAGACCCAGTACTTC
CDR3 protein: CASSLTGTGSETQYF

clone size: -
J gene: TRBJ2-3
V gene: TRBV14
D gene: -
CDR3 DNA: TGTGCCAGCAGCCAAGATCGGGCAGGGGATACGCAGTATTTT
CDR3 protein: CASSQDRAGDTQYF

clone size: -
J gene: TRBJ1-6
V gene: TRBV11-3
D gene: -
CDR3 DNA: TGTGCCAGCAGTTATCTTTCCGATTCACCCCTCCACTTT
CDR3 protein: CASSYLSDSPLHF

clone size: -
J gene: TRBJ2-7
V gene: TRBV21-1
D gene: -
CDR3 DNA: TGTGCCAGCAGCAAGGACACAGGGTCATGTGAGCAGTACTTC
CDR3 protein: CASSKDTGSCEQYF

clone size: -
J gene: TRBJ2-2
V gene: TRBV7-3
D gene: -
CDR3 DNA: TGTGCCAGCAGCTTTCAGGGGTTCACCGGGGAGCTGTTTTTT
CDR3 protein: CASSFQGFTGELFF